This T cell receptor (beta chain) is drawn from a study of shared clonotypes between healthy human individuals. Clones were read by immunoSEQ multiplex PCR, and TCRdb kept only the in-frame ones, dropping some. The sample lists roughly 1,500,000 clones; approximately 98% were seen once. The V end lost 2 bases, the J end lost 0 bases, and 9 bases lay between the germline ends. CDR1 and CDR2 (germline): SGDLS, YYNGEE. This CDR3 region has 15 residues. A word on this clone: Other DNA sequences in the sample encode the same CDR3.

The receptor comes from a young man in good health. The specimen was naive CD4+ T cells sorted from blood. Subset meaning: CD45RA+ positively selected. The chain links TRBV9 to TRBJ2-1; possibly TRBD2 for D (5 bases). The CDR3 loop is CASSVSASSYNEQFF. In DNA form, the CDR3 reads TGTGCCAGCAGCGTTAGCGCAAGCTCCTACAATGAGCAGTTCTTC.